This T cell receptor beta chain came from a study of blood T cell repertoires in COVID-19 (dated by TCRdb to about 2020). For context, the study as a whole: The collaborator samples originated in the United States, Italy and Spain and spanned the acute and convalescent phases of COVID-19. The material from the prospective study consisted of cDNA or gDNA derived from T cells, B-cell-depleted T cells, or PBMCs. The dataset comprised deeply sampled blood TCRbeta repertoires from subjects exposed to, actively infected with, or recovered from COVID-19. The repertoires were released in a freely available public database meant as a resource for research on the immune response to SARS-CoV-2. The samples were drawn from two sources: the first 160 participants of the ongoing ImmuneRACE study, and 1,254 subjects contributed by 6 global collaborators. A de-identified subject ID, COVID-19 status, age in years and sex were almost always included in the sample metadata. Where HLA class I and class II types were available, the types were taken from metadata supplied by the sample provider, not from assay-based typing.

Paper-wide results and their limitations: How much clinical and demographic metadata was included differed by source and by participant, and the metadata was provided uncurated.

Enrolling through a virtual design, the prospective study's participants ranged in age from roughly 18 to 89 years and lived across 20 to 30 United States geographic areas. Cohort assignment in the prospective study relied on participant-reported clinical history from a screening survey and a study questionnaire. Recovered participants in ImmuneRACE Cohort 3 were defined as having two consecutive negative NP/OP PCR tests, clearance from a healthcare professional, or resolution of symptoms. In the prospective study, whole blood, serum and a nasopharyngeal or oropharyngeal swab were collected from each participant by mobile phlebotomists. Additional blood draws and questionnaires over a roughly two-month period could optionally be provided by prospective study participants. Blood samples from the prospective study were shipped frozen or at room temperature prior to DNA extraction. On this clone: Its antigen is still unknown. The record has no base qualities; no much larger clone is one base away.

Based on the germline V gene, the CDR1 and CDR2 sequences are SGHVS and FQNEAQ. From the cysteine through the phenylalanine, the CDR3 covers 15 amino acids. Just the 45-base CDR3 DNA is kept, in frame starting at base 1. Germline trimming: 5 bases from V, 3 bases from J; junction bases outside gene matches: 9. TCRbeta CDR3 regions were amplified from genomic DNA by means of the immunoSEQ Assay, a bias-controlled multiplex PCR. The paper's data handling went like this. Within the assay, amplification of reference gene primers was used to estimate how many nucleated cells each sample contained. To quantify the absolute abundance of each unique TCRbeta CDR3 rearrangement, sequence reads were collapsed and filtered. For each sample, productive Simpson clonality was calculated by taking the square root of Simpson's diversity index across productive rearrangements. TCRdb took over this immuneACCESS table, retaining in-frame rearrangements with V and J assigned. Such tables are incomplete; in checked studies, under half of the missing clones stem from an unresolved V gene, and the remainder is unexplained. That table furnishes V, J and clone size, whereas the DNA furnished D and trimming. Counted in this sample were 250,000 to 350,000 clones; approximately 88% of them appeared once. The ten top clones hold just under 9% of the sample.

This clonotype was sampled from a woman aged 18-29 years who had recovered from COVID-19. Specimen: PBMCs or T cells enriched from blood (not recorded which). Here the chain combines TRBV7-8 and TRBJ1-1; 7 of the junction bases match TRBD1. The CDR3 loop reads CASSPRDRADTEAFF. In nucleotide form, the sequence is TGTGCCAGCAGCCCTCGTGACAGGGCGGACACTGAAGCTTTCTTT. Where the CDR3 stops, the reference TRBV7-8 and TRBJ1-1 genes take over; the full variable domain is GAGVSQSPRYKVAKRGQDVALRCDPISGHVSLFWYQQALGQGPEFLTYFQNEAQLDKSGLPSDRFFAERPEGSVSTLKIQRTQQEDSAVYLCASSPRDRADTEAFFGQGTRLTVV.